This T cell receptor (beta chain) originates from a study of blood T cell repertoires in COVID-19. Across the whole study: Acute and convalescent COVID-19 specimens originated in the United States, Italy and Spain. Sample material is recorded as cDNA or gDNA derived from T cells, B-cell-depleted T cells, or PBMCs.

Assay used: immunoSEQ multiplex PCR; TCRdb lists only in-frame clones, some missing. The sample records about 130,000 clones, approximately 80% being singletons. V lost 7 bases and J lost 0, with 15 bases in between. Germline CDR1 and CDR2: LGHDT and YNNKEL (reference sequence). The CDR3 totals 15 residues. The chain combines TRBV3-1 (or the pseudogene TRBV3-2) with TRBJ1-1, with D perhaps TRBD1 (6 bases). The receptor was isolated from a woman in her sixties with acute or convalescent COVID-19. The sample comprised peripheral blood. Here the CDR3 reads CASNPSGALNTEAFF. The CDR3 bases are TGTGCCAGCAACCCTTCAGGGGCTTTGAACACTGAAGCTTTCTTT.